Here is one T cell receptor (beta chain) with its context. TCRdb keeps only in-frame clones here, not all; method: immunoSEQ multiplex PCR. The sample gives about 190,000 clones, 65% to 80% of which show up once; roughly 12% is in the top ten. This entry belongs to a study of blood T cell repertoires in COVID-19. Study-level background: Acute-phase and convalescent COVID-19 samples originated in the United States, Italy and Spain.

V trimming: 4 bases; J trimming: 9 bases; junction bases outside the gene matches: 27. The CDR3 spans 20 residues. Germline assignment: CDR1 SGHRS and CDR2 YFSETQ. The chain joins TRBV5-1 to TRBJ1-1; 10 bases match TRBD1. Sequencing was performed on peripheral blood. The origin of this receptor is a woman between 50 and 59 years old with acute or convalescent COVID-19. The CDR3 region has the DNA TGCGCCAGCAGCATGTATGGACAGGGGGAATGGTTTGAGTATCCCCTGAAAGCTTTCTTT. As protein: CASSMYGQGEWFEYPLKAFF.